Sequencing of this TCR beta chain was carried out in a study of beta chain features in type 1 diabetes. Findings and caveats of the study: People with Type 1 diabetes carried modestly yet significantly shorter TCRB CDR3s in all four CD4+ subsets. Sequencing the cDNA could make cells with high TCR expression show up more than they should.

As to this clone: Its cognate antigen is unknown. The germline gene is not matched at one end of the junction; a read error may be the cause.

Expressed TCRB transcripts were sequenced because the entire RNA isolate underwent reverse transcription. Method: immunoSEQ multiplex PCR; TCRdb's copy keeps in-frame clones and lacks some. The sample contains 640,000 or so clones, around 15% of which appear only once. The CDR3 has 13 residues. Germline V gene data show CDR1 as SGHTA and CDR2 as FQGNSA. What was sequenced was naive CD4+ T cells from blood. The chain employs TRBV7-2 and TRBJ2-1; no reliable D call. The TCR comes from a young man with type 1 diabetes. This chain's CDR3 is CAGSLGPPNEQFF. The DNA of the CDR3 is TGTGCCGGCAGCTTAGGTCCCCCGAATGAGCAGTTCTTC. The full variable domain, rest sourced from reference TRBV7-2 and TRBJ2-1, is GAGVSQSPSNKVTEKGKDVELRCDPISGHTALYWYRQSLGQGLEFLIYFQGNSAPDKSGLPSDRFSAERTGGSVSTLTIQRTQQEDSAVYLCAGSLGPPNEQFFGPGTRLTVL.